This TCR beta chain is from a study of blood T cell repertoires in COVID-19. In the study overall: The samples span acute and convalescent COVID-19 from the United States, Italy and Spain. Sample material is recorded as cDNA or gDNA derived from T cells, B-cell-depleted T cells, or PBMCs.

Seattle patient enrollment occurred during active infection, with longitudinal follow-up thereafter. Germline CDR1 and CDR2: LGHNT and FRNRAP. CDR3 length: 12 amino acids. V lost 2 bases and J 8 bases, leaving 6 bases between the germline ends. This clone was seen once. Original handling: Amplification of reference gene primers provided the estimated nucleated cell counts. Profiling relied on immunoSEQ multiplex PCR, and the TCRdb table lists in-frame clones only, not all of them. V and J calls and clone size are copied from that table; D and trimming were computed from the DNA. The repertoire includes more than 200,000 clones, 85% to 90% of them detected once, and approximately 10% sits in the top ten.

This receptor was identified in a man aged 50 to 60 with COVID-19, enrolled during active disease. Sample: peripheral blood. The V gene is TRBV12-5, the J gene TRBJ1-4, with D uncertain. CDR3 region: CASGLYREKLFF. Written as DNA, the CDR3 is TGTGCTAGTGGTTTGTACAGAGAAAAACTGTTTTTT. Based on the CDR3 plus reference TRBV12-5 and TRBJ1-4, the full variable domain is DARVTQTPRHKVTEMGQEVTMRCQPILGHNTVFWYRQTMMQGLELLAYFRNRAPLDDSGMPKDRFSAEMPDATLATLKIQPSEPRDSAVYFCASGLYREKLFFGSGTQLSVL.